The entry below gives a single T cell receptor (beta chain) sequence along with its context. This entry is derived from a study of blood T cell repertoires in COVID-19. Study-level information: Collection of acute and convalescent COVID-19 samples took place in the United States, Italy and Spain. T cells, B-cell-depleted T cells, or PBMCs supplied cDNA or gDNA.

The V gene end was trimmed by 3 bases and the J gene end by 5 bases; junction bases not matched to a gene: 7. Germline V CDR1 and CDR2: SGHRS, YFSETQ. The CDR3 has 14 amino acids. Original processing notes: Estimation of nucleated cell counts was performed using reference gene primer amplification. Profiled with immunoSEQ multiplex PCR; TCRdb holds only in-frame clones, not every one. That table supplies the V and J calls and clone size; D and trimming were determined from the DNA. Of roughly 30,000 clones listed, approximately 90% are singletons. The chain couples TRBV5-1 to TRBJ1-1; 7 positions agree with TRBD1. The receptor's source is a man aged 55-75 years with acute or convalescent COVID-19. Material for sequencing was peripheral blood. CDR3 bases: TGCGCCAGCAGCTGGACCGGGACAGAGACTGAAGCTTTCTTT. Protein sequence: CASSWTGTETEAFF. The whole variable domain, remainder taken from reference TRBV5-1 and TRBJ1-1, is KAGVTQTPRYLIKTRGQQVTLSCSPISGHRSVSWYQQTPGQGLQFLFEYFSETQRNKGNFPGRFSGRQFSNSRSEMNVSTLELGDSALYLCASSWTGTETEAFFGQGTRLTVV.